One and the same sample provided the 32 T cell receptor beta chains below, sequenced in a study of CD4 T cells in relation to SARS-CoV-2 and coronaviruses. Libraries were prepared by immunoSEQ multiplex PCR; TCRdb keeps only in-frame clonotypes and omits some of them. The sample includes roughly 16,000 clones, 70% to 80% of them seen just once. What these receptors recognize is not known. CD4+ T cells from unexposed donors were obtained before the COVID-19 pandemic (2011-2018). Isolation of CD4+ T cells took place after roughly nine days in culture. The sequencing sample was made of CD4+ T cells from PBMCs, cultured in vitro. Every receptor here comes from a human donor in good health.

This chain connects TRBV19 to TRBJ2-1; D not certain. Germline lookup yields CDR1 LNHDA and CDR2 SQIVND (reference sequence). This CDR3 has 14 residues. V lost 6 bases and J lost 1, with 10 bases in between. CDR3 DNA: TGTGCCAGTAGCCGACAAGTATCCTACAATGAGCAGTTCTTC. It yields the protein CASSRQVSYNEQFF.

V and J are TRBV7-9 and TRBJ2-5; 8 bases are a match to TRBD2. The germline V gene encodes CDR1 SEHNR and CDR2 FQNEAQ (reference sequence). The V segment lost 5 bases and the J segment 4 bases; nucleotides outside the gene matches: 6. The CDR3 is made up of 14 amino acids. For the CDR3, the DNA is TGTGCCAGCAGCCTCGAGCGGGAGAGAGAGACCCAGTACTTC. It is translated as CASSLERERETQYF.

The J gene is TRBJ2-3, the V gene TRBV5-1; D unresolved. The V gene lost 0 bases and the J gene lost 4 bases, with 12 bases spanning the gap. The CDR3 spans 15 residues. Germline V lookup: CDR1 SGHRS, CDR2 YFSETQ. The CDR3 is CASSLVQSFADTQYF. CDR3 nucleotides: TGCGCCAGCAGCTTGGTCCAGTCTTTCGCAGATACGCAGTATTTT.

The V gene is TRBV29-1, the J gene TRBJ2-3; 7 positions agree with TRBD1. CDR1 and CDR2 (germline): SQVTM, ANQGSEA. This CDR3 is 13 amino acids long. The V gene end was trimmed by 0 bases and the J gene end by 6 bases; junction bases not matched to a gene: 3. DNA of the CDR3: TGCAGCGTTGAAGACCACAGGGGTGATACGCAGTATTTT. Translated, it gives CSVEDHRGDTQYF.

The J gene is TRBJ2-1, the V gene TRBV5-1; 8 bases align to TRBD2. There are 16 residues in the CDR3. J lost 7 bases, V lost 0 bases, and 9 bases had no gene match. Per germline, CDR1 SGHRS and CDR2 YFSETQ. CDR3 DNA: TGCGCCAGCAGCTTGGATCCGGGAGGGCCGGGGAATGAGCAGTTCTTC. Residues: CASSLDPGGPGNEQFF.

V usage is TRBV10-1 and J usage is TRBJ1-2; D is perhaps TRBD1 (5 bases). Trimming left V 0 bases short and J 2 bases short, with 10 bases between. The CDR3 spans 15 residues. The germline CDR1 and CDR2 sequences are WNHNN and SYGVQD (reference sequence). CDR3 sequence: CASSESGAANYGYTF. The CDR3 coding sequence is TGCGCCAGCAGTGAGTCTGGGGCGGCGAACTATGGCTACACCTTC.

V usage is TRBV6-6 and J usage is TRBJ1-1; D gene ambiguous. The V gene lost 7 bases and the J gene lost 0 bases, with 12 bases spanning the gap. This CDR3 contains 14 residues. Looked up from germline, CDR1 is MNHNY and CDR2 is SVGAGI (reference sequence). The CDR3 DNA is TGTGCCAGCACCTTGACACGCATGAACACTGAAGCTTTCTTT. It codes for CASTLTRMNTEAFF.

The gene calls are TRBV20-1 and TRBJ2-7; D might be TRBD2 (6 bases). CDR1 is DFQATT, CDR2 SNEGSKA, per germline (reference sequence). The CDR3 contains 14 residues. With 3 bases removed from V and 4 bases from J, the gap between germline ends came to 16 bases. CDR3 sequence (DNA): TGCAGTGCTAGTAGCCCGACTAGTTTTTACGAGCAGTACTTC. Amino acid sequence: CSASSPTSFYEQYF.

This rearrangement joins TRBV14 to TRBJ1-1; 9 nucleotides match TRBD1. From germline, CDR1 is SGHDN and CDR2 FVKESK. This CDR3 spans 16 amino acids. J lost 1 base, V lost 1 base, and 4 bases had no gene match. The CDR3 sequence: CASSQGGTGKNTEAFF. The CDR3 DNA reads TGTGCCAGCAGCCAAGGTGGGACAGGGAAGAACACTGAAGCTTTCTTT.

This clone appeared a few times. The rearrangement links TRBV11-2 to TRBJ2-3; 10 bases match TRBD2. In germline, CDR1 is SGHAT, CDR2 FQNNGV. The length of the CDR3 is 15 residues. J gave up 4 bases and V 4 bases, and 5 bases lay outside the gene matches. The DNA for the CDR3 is TGTGCCAGCAGCTACTTAGCGGGAGGCCCAGATACGCAGTATTTT. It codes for CASSYLAGGPDTQYF.

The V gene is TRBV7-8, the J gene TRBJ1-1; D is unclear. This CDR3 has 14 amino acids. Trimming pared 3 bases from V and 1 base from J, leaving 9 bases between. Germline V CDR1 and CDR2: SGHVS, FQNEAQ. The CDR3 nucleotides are TGTGCCAGCAGCTTTTCAACGGAGAACACTGAAGCTTTCTTT. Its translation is CASSFSTENTEAFF.

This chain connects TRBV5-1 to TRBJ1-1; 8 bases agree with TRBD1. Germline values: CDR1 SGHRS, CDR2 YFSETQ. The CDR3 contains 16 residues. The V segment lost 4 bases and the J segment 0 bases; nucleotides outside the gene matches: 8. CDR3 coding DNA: TGCGCCAGCAGCCCGGGACAGGTCTTCATGAACACTGAAGCTTTCTTT. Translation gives CASSPGQVFMNTEAFF.

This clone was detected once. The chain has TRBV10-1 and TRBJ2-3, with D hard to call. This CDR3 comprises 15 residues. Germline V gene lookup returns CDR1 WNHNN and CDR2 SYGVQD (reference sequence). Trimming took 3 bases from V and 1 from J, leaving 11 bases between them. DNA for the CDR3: TGCGCCAGCAGTGATTACGGACGGGGCACAGATACGCAGTATTTT. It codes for CASSDYGRGTDTQYF.

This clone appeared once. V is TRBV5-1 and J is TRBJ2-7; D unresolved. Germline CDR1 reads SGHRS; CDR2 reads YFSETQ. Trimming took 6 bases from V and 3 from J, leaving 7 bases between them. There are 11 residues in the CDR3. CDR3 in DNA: TGCGCCAGCAAGGGAAGCTACGAGCAGTACTTC. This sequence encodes CASKGSYEQYF.

The DNA for the CDR3 is TGTGCCAGTAGTATAGTAGGAACTTTCAATGAGCAGTTCTTC. As protein: CASSIVGTFNEQFF. The V call is TRBV19, the J call TRBJ2-1; D is unclear. There are 14 residues in the CDR3. The V end was cut by 1 base, the J end by 6 bases, with 10 bases between. CDR1 and CDR2 from the germline V gene are LNHDA and SQIVND (reference sequence).

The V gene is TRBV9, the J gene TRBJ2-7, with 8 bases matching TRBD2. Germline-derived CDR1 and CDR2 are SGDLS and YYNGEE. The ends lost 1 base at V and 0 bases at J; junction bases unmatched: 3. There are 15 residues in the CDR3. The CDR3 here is CASSVRAGGSYEQYF. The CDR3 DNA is TGTGCCAGCAGCGTACGGGCGGGAGGCTCCTACGAGCAGTACTTC.

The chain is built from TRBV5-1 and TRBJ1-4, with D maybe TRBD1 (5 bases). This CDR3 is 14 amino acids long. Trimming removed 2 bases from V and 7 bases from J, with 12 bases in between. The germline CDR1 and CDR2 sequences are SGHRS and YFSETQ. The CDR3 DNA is TGCGCCAGCAGCTTTCGGGGGACGGGTGAAAAACTGTTTTTT. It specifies CASSFRGTGEKLFF.

The CDR3 loop is CASSESGKDTQYF. CDR3 bases: TGCGCCAGCAGTGAGTCGGGGAAAGATACGCAGTATTTT. The V call is TRBV10-1, the J call TRBJ2-3; no firm D call. The length of the CDR3 is 13 residues. Germline CDR1 reads WNHNN; CDR2 reads SYGVQD (reference sequence). V lost 0 bases, J lost 5 bases, and 6 bases lay in between.

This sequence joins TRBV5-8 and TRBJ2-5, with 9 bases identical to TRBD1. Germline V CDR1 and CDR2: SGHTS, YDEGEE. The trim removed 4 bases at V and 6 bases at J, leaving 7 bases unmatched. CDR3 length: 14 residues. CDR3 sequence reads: CASSGRTGAKTQYF. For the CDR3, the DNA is TGTGCCAGCAGCGGCCGGACAGGGGCGAAGACCCAGTACTTC.

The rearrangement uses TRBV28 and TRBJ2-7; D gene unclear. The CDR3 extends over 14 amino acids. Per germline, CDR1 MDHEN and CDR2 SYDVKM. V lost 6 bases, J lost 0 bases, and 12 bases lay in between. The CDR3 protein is CASSQIQSSYEQYF. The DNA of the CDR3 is TGTGCCAGCAGCCAAATTCAGAGCTCCTACGAGCAGTACTTC.

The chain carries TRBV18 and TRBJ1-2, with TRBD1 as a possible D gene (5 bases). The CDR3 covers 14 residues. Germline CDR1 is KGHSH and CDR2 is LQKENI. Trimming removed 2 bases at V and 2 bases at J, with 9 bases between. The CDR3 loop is CASSPSQGNYGYTF. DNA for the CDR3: TGTGCCAGCTCACCATCTCAGGGAAACTATGGCTACACCTTC.

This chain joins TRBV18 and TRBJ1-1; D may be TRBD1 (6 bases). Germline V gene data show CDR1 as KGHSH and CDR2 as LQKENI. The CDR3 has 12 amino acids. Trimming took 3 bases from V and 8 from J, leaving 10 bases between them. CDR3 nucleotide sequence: TGTGCCAGCTCACCCAGTGGGGGCGAAGCTTTCTTT. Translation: CASSPSGGEAFF.

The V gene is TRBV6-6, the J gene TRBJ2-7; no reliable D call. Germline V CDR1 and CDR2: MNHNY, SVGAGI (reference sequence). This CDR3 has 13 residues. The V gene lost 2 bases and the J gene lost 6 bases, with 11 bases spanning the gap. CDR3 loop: CASSYIPTTEQYF. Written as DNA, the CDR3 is TGTGCCAGCAGTTACATCCCTACCACCGAGCAGTACTTC.

This CDR3 reads CASSLGLADDTQYF. CDR3 DNA: TGTGCCAGCAGCTTGGGGCTAGCAGATGATACGCAGTATTTT. J is TRBJ2-3 and V is TRBV5-4; a weak D match, TRBD2 (5 bases). The ends were cut back, 0 bases at V and 6 bases at J, with 11 bases in the middle. CDR1 is SGHNT and CDR2 is YYREEE in the germline V gene (reference sequence). The CDR3 has 14 residues.

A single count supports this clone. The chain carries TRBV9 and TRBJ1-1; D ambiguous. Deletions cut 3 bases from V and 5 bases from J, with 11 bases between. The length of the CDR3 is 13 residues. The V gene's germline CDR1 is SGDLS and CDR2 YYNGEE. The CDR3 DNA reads TGTGCCAGCAGCGGACAAAGAAGTACTGAAGCTTTCTTT. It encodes CASSGQRSTEAFF.

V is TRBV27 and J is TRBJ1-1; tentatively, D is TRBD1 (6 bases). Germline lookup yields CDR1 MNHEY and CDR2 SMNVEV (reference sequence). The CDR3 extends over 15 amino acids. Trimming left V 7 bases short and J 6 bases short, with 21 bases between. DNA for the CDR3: TGTGCCAGCAACAATGGGGGCGCCGGTGGTGCTGAAGCTTTCTTT. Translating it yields CASNNGGAGGAEAFF.

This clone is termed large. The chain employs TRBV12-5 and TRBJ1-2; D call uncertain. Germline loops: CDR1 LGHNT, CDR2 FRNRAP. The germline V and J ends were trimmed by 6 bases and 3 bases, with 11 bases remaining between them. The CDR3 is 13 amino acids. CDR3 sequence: CASGLQTDYGYTF. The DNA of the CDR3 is TGTGCTAGTGGCCTCCAGACTGACTATGGCTACACCTTC. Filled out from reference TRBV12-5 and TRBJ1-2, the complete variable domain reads DARVTQTPRHKVTEMGQEVTMRCQPILGHNTVFWYRQTMMQGLELLAYFRNRAPLDDSGMPKDRFSAEMPDATLATLKIQPSEPRDSAVYFCASGLQTDYGYTFGSGTRLTVV.

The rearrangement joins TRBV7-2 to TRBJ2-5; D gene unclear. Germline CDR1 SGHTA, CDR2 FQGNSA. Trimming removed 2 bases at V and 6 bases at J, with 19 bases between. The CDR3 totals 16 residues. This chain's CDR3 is CASSLKIGALSKTQYF. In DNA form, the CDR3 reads TGTGCCAGCAGCTTAAAAATCGGAGCGTTGAGCAAGACCCAGTACTTC.

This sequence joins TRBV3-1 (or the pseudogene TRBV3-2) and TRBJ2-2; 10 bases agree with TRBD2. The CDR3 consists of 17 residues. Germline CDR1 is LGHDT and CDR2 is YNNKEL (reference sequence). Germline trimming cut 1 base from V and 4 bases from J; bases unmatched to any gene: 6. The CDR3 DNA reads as TGTGCCAGCAGCCAAGGACTAGCGGGTAGTGGCACCGGGGAGCTGTTTTTT. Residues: CASSQGLAGSGTGELFF.

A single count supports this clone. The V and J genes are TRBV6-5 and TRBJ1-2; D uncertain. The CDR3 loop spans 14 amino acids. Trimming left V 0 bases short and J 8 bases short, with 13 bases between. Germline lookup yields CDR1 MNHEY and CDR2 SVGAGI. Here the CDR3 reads CASSYSTDSGGYTF. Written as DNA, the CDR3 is TGTGCCAGCAGTTACTCAACAGACTCGGGAGGCTACACCTTC.

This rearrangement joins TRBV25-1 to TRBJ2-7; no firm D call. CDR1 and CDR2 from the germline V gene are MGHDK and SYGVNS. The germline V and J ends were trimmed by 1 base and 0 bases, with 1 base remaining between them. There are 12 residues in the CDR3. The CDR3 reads CASSESSYEQYF. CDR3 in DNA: TGTGCCAGCAGTGAATCCTCCTACGAGCAGTACTTC.

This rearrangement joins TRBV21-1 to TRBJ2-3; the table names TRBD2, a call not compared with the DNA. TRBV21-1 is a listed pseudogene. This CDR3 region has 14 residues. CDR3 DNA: TGTGCCAGCAGGGCAGCGCCAGAGCGGGATACGCAGTATTTT. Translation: CASRAAPERDTQYF.